Shown below are 17 T cell receptor beta chains from a single sample sequenced in a study of cytomegalovirus exposure and HLA in healthy donors. Primers included in the PCR were 60 Vbeta and 13 Jbeta primers. Clones were sequenced by immunoSEQ multiplex PCR, and TCRdb holds only the in-frame ones, with some missing. The data contain about 210,000 clones, about 90% of them singletons. Sequenced material: PBMCs. The receptors were sampled from a boy aged 2 to 10 in good health and CMV-seronegative.

The rearrangement uses TRBV6-6 and TRBJ1-1; D uncertain. Germline V CDR1 and CDR2: MNHNY, SVGAGI (reference sequence). Trimming shortened V by 1 base and J by 4 bases, and 7 bases separated the two germline ends. This CDR3 spans 13 amino acids. The CDR3 loop reads CASSYLVSTEAFF. CDR3 coding DNA: TGTGCCAGCAGTTACTTGGTCAGCACTGAAGCTTTCTTT.

The gene calls are TRBV30 and TRBJ2-1; 15 bases map to TRBD2. Germline trimming cut 3 bases from V and 6 bases from J; bases unmatched to any gene: 3. Germline CDR1 reads GTSNPN; CDR2 reads SVGIG (reference sequence). The CDR3 has 15 residues. The CDR3 is CAWSEGLAGGNEQFF. CDR3 bases: TGTGCCTGGAGCGAGGGACTAGCGGGAGGCAATGAGCAGTTCTTC.

The rearrangement links TRBV6-5 to TRBJ2-6; tentatively, D is TRBD1 (5 bases). The V end lost 5 bases, the J end lost 1 base, and 9 bases lay between the germline ends. The CDR3 totals 15 residues. Per germline, CDR1 MNHEY and CDR2 SVGAGI. CDR3 DNA: TGTGCCAGCAGTAAGGGGAAATCTGGGGCCAACGTCCTGACTTTC. As protein: CASSKGKSGANVLTF.

This chain connects TRBV27 to TRBJ2-7, with 11 bases aligning to TRBD2. Germline CDR1 MNHEY, CDR2 SMNVEV (reference sequence). The trim removed 5 bases at V and 4 bases at J, leaving 7 bases unmatched. This CDR3 contains 15 residues. Here the CDR3 DNA reads TGTGCCAGCAGTCCCGGGACTAGCGGAGTATACGAGCAGTACTTC. Amino acid sequence: CASSPGTSGVYEQYF.

This clone was observed a single time. The V and J genes are TRBV28 and TRBJ1-2; TRBD1 is a possible D gene (5 bases). The CDR3 extends over 11 amino acids. CDR1 MDHEN and CDR2 SYDVKM come from the germline V gene. V was pared by 9 bases and J by 7 bases, with 12 bases between. In DNA form, the CDR3 reads TGTGCCAGGCGGGGCAGTAGTGGCTACACCTTC. This translates into CARRGSSGYTF.

J is TRBJ2-2 and V is TRBV30; 8 bases match TRBD1. CDR1 GTSNPN and CDR2 SVGIG come from the germline V gene (reference sequence). Trimming took 5 bases from V and 4 from J; bases not matched to a gene: 6. This CDR3 comprises 14 residues. CDR3 protein: CAWARQGSTGELFF. The CDR3 nucleotides read TGTGCCTGGGCGAGACAGGGGTCCACCGGGGAGCTGTTTTTT.

The chain has TRBV7-2 and TRBJ1-1; the D gene is possibly TRBD1 (6 bases). In germline, CDR1 is SGHTA, CDR2 FQGNSA. The V end was cut by 7 bases, the J end by 0 bases, with 9 bases between. The CDR3 is 13 residues long. CDR3 region: CASTRTVNTEAFF. CDR3 nucleotides: TGTGCCAGCACAAGGACAGTGAACACTGAAGCTTTCTTT. The variable domain in full, completed from reference TRBV7-2 and TRBJ1-1, reads GAGVSQSPSNKVTEKGKDVELRCDPISGHTALYWYRQSLGQGLEFLIYFQGNSAPDKSGLPSDRFSAERTGGSVSTLTIQRTQQEDSAVYLCASTRTVNTEAFFGQGTRLTVV.

The rearrangement joins TRBV21-1 to TRBJ2-7; TRBD1 is the table's D call and was not checked against the DNA. TRBV21-1 is designated a pseudogene. The CDR3 length is 14 residues. The CDR3 is CASSNGQGTNEQYF. DNA of the CDR3: TGTGCCAGCAGCAACGGGCAGGGAACAAACGAGCAGTACTTC.

The chain joins TRBV5-1 to TRBJ2-5; D may be TRBD2 (6 bases). Trimming took off 6 bases at V and 5 bases at J, with 26 bases between the two ends. CDR1 is SGHRS, CDR2 YFSETQ, per germline. This CDR3 has 17 amino acids. CDR3: CASKGGTTNGPGETQYF. CDR3 in DNA: TGCGCCAGCAAAGGCGGGACCACAAACGGGCCCGGCGAGACCCAGTACTTC.

This clone was observed once. The CDR3: CASSLAGTSGSYEQYF. CDR3 nucleotide sequence: TGTGCCAGCAGCTTAGCGGGGACTAGCGGATCCTACGAGCAGTACTTC. The chain couples TRBV11-2 to TRBJ2-7; 11 bases align to TRBD2. The germline V gene has CDR1 SGHAT and CDR2 FQNNGV. There are 16 residues in the CDR3. J lost 1 base, V lost 1 base, and 3 bases had no gene match.

This sequence joins TRBV10-3 and TRBJ2-1; 14 bases align to TRBD2. Germline values: CDR1 ENHRY, CDR2 SYGVKD. The CDR3 consists of 15 residues. V trimming: 4 bases; J trimming: 7 bases; junction bases outside the gene matches: 3. Here the CDR3 reads CAISVGLAGENEQFF. CDR3 bases: TGTGCCATCAGTGTGGGACTAGCGGGAGAAAATGAGCAGTTCTTC.

This clone was detected once. The V and J genes are TRBV7-8 and TRBJ2-5, with 9 bases fitting TRBD1. The DNA end is a closer match to TRBJ2-7, so the J assignment may be wrong. Per the germline V gene, CDR1 is SGHVS and CDR2 is FQNEAQ. The CDR3 consists of 14 residues. The CDR3 nucleotides are TGTGCCAGCAGCCCAGGGACAGGGATTAACGAGCAGTACTTC. This encodes CASSPGTGINEQYF.

This sequence joins TRBV5-4 and TRBJ2-7, with 7 bases that match TRBD2. In germline, CDR1 is SGHNT, CDR2 YYREEE (reference sequence). Unmatched junction bases numbered 0, after V lost 3 bases and J lost 3 bases. The CDR3 totals 12 residues. Here the CDR3 DNA reads TGTGCCAGCAGCTCGGGGGGCTACGAGCAGTACTTC. This codes for CASSSGGYEQYF. The complete variable domain, with remaining parts taken from reference TRBV5-4 and TRBJ2-7, reads ETGVTQSPTHLIKTRGQQVTLRCSSQSGHNTVSWYQQALGQGPQFIFQYYREEENGRGNFPPRFSGLQFPNYSSELNVNALELDDSALYLCASSSGGYEQYFGPGTRLTVT.

The chain uses TRBV28 and TRBJ2-1, with a tentative D call TRBD1 (6 bases). Germline V gene data show CDR1 as MDHEN and CDR2 as SYDVKM. V was trimmed by 5 bases and J by 3 bases, leaving 17 bases between them. This CDR3 has 16 amino acids. CDR3 protein: CASSPPGQSFYNEQFF. In nucleotides, the CDR3 is TGTGCCAGCAGTCCCCCAGGACAGTCCTTCTACAATGAGCAGTTCTTC.

The J gene is TRBJ2-5, the V gene TRBV5-1; TRBD1 matches 10 bases. The J call is uncertain, as TRBJ2-7 better fits the DNA end. CDR1 and CDR2 from the germline V gene are SGHRS and YFSETQ. The CDR3 is 15 residues long. The CDR3 bases are TGCGCCAGCAGCTTGGAGCGGGACAGGGGTGACGAGCAGTACTTC. Translated, it gives CASSLERDRGDEQYF.

The chain employs TRBV10-3 and TRBJ2-5; 7 bases are a match to TRBD1. The germline V gene encodes CDR1 ENHRY and CDR2 SYGVKD. The CDR3 extends over 15 amino acids. V shed 1 base and J 5 bases; nucleotides not matched to a gene: 7. The CDR3 loop is CAISEYRGQMETQYF. For the CDR3, the DNA is TGTGCCATCAGTGAGTATAGGGGACAGATGGAGACCCAGTACTTC.

This sequence joins TRBV7-2 and TRBJ2-2; a weak D match, TRBD2 (7 bases). The germline CDR1 and CDR2 sequences are SGHTA and FQGNSA. V was shortened by 5 bases and J by 5 bases, with 12 bases between the two germline ends. The CDR3 has 14 amino acids. The CDR3 DNA follows: TGTGCCAGCAGCCGAGAGGGGGGGACCGGGGAGCTGTTTTTT. Protein sequence: CASSREGGTGELFF.